This is a list of T cell receptor beta chains from one sample in a study of T cell changes during pregnancy in multiple sclerosis. Profiling relied on immunoSEQ multiplex PCR, and the TCRdb table lists in-frame clones only, not all of them. The table includes around 70,000 clones, 80% to 95% detected once. The sample consisted of peripheral blood, taken in the second trimester of pregnancy. The receptors were gathered from a female donor with multiple sclerosis, enrolled in a pregnancy study. CDR3s include the opening cysteine and the closing phenylalanine or tryptophan. The order of the fields is J gene, D gene, V gene, clone size, CDR3 protein, CDR3 DNA. A D gene is named only where the DNA matches it firmly. Expanded clones get a size class; other rows say once, few or many, or leave the size out.

TRBJ2-2,TRBD2,TRBV6-1,NA,CASSFSGGSTGELFF,TGTGCCAGCAGTTTTAGCGGGGGCTCGACCGGGGAGCTGTTTTTT
TRBJ2-7,TRBD2,TRBV11-3,NA,CASSLEAGEAYEQYF,TGTGCCAGCAGCTTAGAGGCGGGGGAGGCTTACGAGCAGTACTTC
TRBJ2-7,TRBD2,TRBV5-4,NA,CASSSGLVASPEQYF,TGTGCCAGCAGCTCTGGACTAGTCGCTTCCCCCGAGCAGTACTTC
TRBJ1-2,NA,TRBV30,once,CAWSRPTGGYGYTF,TGTGCCTGGAGCCGACCGACAGGTGGCTATGGCTACACCTTC
TRBJ2-5,NA,TRBV5-4,NA,CASSRRTGTYQETQYF,TGTGCCAGCAGCAGACGGACCGGGACATATCAAGAGACCCAGTACTTC
TRBJ2-7,TRBD1,TRBV25-1,NA,CASSETGREQYF,TGTGCCAGCAGTGAGACAGGGCGCGAGCAGTACTTC
TRBJ2-3,NA,TRBV28,NA,CASRYTDTQYF,TGTGCCAGCAGATACACAGATACGCAGTATTTT
TRBJ2-1,NA,TRBV4-1,NA,CASSQDQGYNEQFF,TGCGCCAGCAGCCAAGATCAGGGGTACAATGAGCAGTTCTTC
TRBJ1-5,TRBD1,TRBV28,once,CASRLNRDSIKPQHF,TGTGCCAGCAGGCTAAACCGGGACAGCATCAAACCCCAGCATTTT
TRBJ2-3,NA,TRBV28,NA,CASSGLERGTDTQYF,TGTGCCAGCAGCGGACTTGAGCGGGGCACAGATACGCAGTATTTT
TRBJ1-3,NA,TRBV18,NA,CASSLDFSGNTIYF,TGTGCCAGCTCCCTGGACTTCTCTGGAAACACCATATATTTT
TRBJ2-1,NA,TRBV14,NA,CASSQAAGVYNEQFF,TGTGCCAGCAGCCAAGCAGCAGGGGTATACAATGAGCAGTTCTTC
TRBJ2-7,NA,TRBV28,NA,CASSLIDRSSYEQYF,TGTGCCAGCAGTTTAATTGACAGGAGCTCCTACGAGCAGTACTTC
TRBJ2-3,NA,TRBV29-1,NA,CSVDLSADTQYF,TGCAGCGTTGATTTGTCGGCAGATACGCAGTATTTT
TRBJ1-1,NA,TRBV7-9,NA,CASSLSLGGTEAFF,TGTGCCAGCAGCTTAAGTTTGGGGGGCACTGAAGCTTTCTTT
TRBJ2-7,TRBD2,TRBV5-4,NA,CASSPKLRAGVYEQYF,TGTGCCAGCAGCCCAAAACTAAGAGCGGGGGTCTACGAGCAGTACTTC
TRBJ2-2,NA,TRBV29-1,NA,CSLPPAPGELFF,TGCAGCCTACCCCCTGCACCCGGGGAGCTGTTTTTT
TRBJ2-7,TRBD1,TRBV5-4,NA,CASSLVGQGEYEQYF,TGTGCCAGCAGCTTGGTAGGGCAGGGGGAGTACGAGCAGTACTTC
TRBJ1-1,NA,TRBV2,NA,CASRGGGLNTEAFF,TGTGCCAGCAGAGGGGGGGGACTTAACACTGAAGCTTTCTTT
TRBJ2-1,TRBD2,TRBV9,NA,CASSLPVAGVRNEQFF,TGTGCCAGCAGCCTCCCAGTGGCGGGAGTTCGAAATGAGCAGTTCTTC
TRBJ1-6,TRBD1,TRBV6-6,NA,CASSYPGQVRSPLHF,TGTGCCAGCAGTTACCCGGGACAGGTACGATCACCCCTCCACTTT
TRBJ2-2,TRBD1,TRBV7-8,NA,CASSLRAGGNSGELFF,TGTGCCAGCAGCTTAAGGGCAGGGGGCAATAGCGGGGAGCTGTTTTTT
TRBJ2-6,TRBD1,TRBV19,NA,CASSILGQGAAGANVLTF,TGTGCCAGTAGTATTCTCGGACAGGGGGCGGCTGGGGCCAACGTCCTGACTTTC
TRBJ1-5,NA,TRBV19,NA,CASSDVRSLYQPQHF,TGTGCCAGTAGCGACGTGAGGTCCCTTTATCAGCCCCAGCATTTT
TRBJ1-2,TRBD1,TRBV2,NA,CASMALGGELPNYGYTF,TGTGCCAGCATGGCCCTAGGGGGCGAACTACCTAACTATGGCTACACCTTC
TRBJ2-3,TRBD2,TRBV7-3,NA,CASSESGGASDTQYF,TGTGCCAGCAGCGAGAGCGGGGGGGCTTCAGATACGCAGTATTTT
TRBJ2-7,TRBD2,TRBV7-9,NA,CASSLAGETYEQYF,TGTGCCAGCAGCCTAGCGGGAGAGACCTACGAGCAGTACTTC
TRBJ1-3,NA,TRBV9,NA,CASSVTGSEGNTIYF,TGTGCCAGCAGCGTAACAGGGTCCGAGGGAAACACCATATATTTT
TRBJ2-5,NA,TRBV18,NA,CASSPPDRRGAGETQYF,TGTGCCAGCTCACCACCAGATCGCCGGGGGGCCGGGGAGACCCAGTACTTC
TRBJ2-1,TRBD2,TRBV11-3,NA,CASSLAGGGIYNEQFF,TGTGCCAGCAGCTTAGCGGGGGGAGGGATTTACAATGAGCAGTTCTTC
TRBJ2-1,NA,TRBV28,NA,CASSLLSPGQDEQFF,TGTGCCAGCAGTTTATTGTCCCCAGGGCAGGATGAGCAGTTCTTC
TRBJ1-2,TRBD1,TRBV27,NA,CASRGTGKGDGYTF,TGTGCCAGCAGGGGGACAGGGAAGGGTGATGGCTACACCTTC
TRBJ2-1,NA,TRBV9,NA,CASSVNVAGYNEQFF,TGTGCCAGCAGCGTAAATGTGGCGGGATACAATGAGCAGTTCTTC
TRBJ2-3,TRBD2,TRBV9,NA,CASSVAEGGPGDTQYF,TGTGCCAGCAGCGTGGCAGAGGGAGGGCCGGGAGATACGCAGTATTTT
TRBJ2-5,TRBD1,TRBV9,NA,CASSAGGTGGGKTQYF,TGTGCCAGCAGCGCCGGAGGGACAGGGGGCGGAAAGACCCAGTACTTC
TRBJ1-1,NA,TRBV5-8,once,CASSLGTTDRNTEAFF,TGTGCCAGCAGCTTGGGGACGACGGACAGAAACACTGAAGCTTTCTTT
TRBJ2-1,TRBD1,TRBV7-8,NA,CASSPYTGGAPVNEQFF,TGTGCCAGCAGCCCCTACACAGGGGGCGCCCCCGTGAATGAGCAGTTCTTC
TRBJ1-3,NA,TRBV7-3,NA,CASSQGPSSGNTIYF,TGTGCCAGCAGCCAGGGGCCCTCCTCTGGAAACACCATATATTTT
TRBJ1-5,TRBD1,TRBV6-5,NA,CASSYGTGNQPQHF,TGTGCCAGCAGTTACGGGACAGGGAATCAGCCCCAGCATTTT
TRBJ1-2,NA,TRBV4-1,NA,CASSQVVGANYGYTF,TGCGCCAGCAGCCAAGTTGTGGGAGCTAACTATGGCTACACCTTC
TRBJ1-5,NA,TRBV7-2,NA,CASRAGVWGNQPQHF,TGTGCCAGCAGGGCGGGAGTTTGGGGAAATCAGCCCCAGCATTTT
TRBJ1-4,NA,TRBV11-3,NA,CASSYDRSNEKLFF,TGTGCCAGCAGCTACGACAGGAGTAATGAAAAACTGTTTTTT
TRBJ2-7,TRBD1,TRBV29-1,NA,CSARTGVGTYEQYF,TGCAGCGCCAGGACAGGGGTCGGCACCTACGAGCAGTACTTC
TRBJ1-6,NA,TRBV28,NA,CASSSTGYNSPLHF,TGTGCCAGCAGTTCGACAGGTTATAATTCACCCCTCCACTTT
TRBJ2-2,TRBD2,TRBV27,NA,CASSFRTSGGTGELFF,TGTGCCAGCAGTTTCAGGACTAGCGGGGGCACCGGGGAGCTGTTTTTT
TRBJ1-1,TRBD1,TRBV5-5,NA,CASSPGTASPEAFF,TGTGCCAGCAGCCCCGGGACAGCGAGCCCTGAAGCTTTCTTT
TRBJ2-1,TRBD2,TRBV29-1,NA,CSVGTGGSYNEQFF,TGCAGCGTAGGGACGGGAGGCTCCTACAATGAGCAGTTCTTC
TRBJ2-1,TRBD2,TRBV4-3,NA,CASSHLAGGYNEQFF,TGCGCCAGCAGCCATCTAGCGGGGGGGTACAATGAGCAGTTCTTC
TRBJ1-2,NA,TRBV6-1,NA,CASTRDRGYGYTF,TGTGCCAGCACTAGAGACAGAGGCTATGGCTACACCTTC
TRBJ2-3,TRBD2,TRBV18,once,CASSPLLAGNTDTQYF,TGTGCCAGCTCACCATTACTAGCGGGAAACACAGATACGCAGTATTTT
TRBJ1-6,NA,TRBV5-1,NA,CASSLDGEVNSPLHF,TGCGCCAGCAGCTTGGACGGGGAGGTTAACTCACCCCTCCACTTT
TRBJ1-5,NA,TRBV7-8,NA,CASSLAATGKGSNQPQHF,TGTGCCAGCAGCTTAGCTGCCACAGGGAAGGGGAGCAATCAGCCCCAGCATTTT
TRBJ1-2,TRBD1,TRBV19,NA,CASSLLGGTGYSGYTF,TGTGCCAGTAGTCTTCTAGGAGGGACAGGGTATTCAGGCTACACCTTC